Listed here are 21 T cell receptor beta chains from one sample, sequenced in a study of T-cell reconstitution after alpha-beta-depleted transplantation in children. Preparing the TCRbeta library involved the use of unique molecular identifiers. Using its own MiXCR run on the PCR reads, TCRdb lists one record per CDR3 protein. The repertoire consists of 230,000 or so distinct CDR3 sequences, with roughly a tenth occurring once and the leading ten covering 5% to 6%. Sequenced material: PBMCs from the stem cell graft donor, taken from the stem cell graft. Source of these receptors: a human donor who donated a stem cell graft to a child with SCID.

Ten or more counts support this clonotype. The gene calls are TRBV6-5 and TRBJ1-2, with D unresolved. The CDR3 covers 15 residues. Germline V lookup: CDR1 MNHEY, CDR2 SVGAGI. Trimming shortened V by 2 bases and J by 8 bases, and 18 bases separated the two germline ends. The CDR3 DNA reads as TGTGCCAGCAGTTACGATGCCCCATCCGAGGGCGGCTACACCTTC. It translates to CASSYDAPSEGGYTF.

This clonotype was recorded a few times. This rearrangement joins TRBV20-1 to TRBJ2-4, with no clear D. The CDR3 consists of 12 residues. The germline V gene has CDR1 DFQATT and CDR2 SNEGSKA (reference sequence). V lost 6 bases and J lost 6, with 12 bases in between. The CDR3 loop reads CSARTYGNIQYF. Written as DNA, the CDR3 is TGCAGTGCAAGGACCTACGGAAACATTCAGTACTTC.

On this clonotype: Being one base from a much bigger clone, this may be a read error. This sequence joins TRBV20-1 and TRBJ1-2, with 7 bases identical to TRBD1. This CDR3 region has 11 residues. CDR1 is DFQATT and CDR2 is SNEGSKA in the germline V gene (reference sequence). The CDR3 region has the DNA TGCAGTGCGCCACAGGGGTATGGCTACCCCTTC. It encodes CSAPQGYGYPF.

This clonotype was recorded many times. V and J are TRBV18 and TRBJ1-3; a possible D gene is TRBD1 (6 bases). The CDR3 contains 15 residues. V lost 0 bases to trimming and J lost 2 bases, with 8 bases between them. The germline CDR1 and CDR2 sequences are KGHSH and LQKENI. The CDR3 region has the DNA TGTGCCAGCTCACCACCCGGGACAACTGGAAACACCATATATTTT. It is translated as CASSPPGTTGNTIYF.

This chain links TRBV19 with TRBJ1-5; D gene unclear. CDR1 is LNHDA and CDR2 is SQIVND in the germline V gene (reference sequence). V was pared by 1 base and J by 1 base, with 8 bases between. The CDR3 length is 15 residues. The CDR3 loop reads CASSIVARSNQPQHF. The DNA for the CDR3 is TGTGCCAGTAGTATAGTAGCACGCAGCAATCAGCCCCAGCATTTT.

This clonotype was picked up many times. The V call is TRBV20-1, the J call TRBJ2-1; TRBD2 aligns across 12 bases. The CDR3 spans 21 residues. From germline, CDR1 is DFQATT and CDR2 SNEGSKA (reference sequence). Unmatched junction bases numbered 20, after V lost 5 bases and J lost 0 bases. The CDR3 DNA reads as TGCAGTGCTGCGAGGAGTGGAGCTGGACTAGCGGGGAAAAGCTCCTACAATGAGCAGTTCTTC. This encodes CSAARSGAGLAGKSSYNEQFF.

There are many counts of this clonotype. The gene calls are TRBV6-1 and TRBJ1-2; 9 bases agree with TRBD1. Germline V CDR1 and CDR2: MNHNS, SASEGT. The CDR3 covers 13 residues. After removal of 6 bases from V and 8 bases from J, the junction contained 7 bases not matched to a gene. The CDR3 sequence: CASSLDRGSGYTF. In DNA, the CDR3 is TGTGCCAGCAGCTTGGACAGGGGATCGGGCTACACCTTC.

The table lists this clonotype with many counts. The CDR3: CASSVSYGGYEQYF. Written as DNA, the CDR3 is TGTGCCAGTAGTGTCTCCTACGGCGGCTACGAGCAGTACTTC. The chain joins TRBV19 to TRBJ2-7, with D unresolved. The CDR3 runs 14 residues. Trimming pared 5 bases from V and 3 bases from J, leaving 14 bases between. Germline-derived CDR1 and CDR2 are LNHDA and SQIVND (reference sequence).

This clonotype was recorded many times. V and J are TRBV5-1 and TRBJ2-1; TRBD2 matches at 15 bases. J gave up 9 bases and V 3 bases, and 4 bases lay outside the gene matches. CDR1 SGHRS and CDR2 YFSETQ come from the germline V gene. There are 15 residues in the CDR3. The CDR3 here is CASSWTSGGATEQFF. In DNA form, the CDR3 reads TGCGCCAGCAGCTGGACTAGCGGGGGGGCCACTGAGCAGTTCTTC. The entire variable domain, with the rest obtained from reference TRBV5-1 and TRBJ2-1, is as follows: KAGVTQTPRYLIKTRGQQVTLSCSPISGHRSVSWYQQTPGQGLQFLFEYFSETQRNKGNFPGRFSGRQFSNSRSEMNVSTLELGDSALYLCASSWTSGGATEQFFGPGTRLTVL.

At least ten counts were recorded for this clonotype. The CDR3 DNA is TGCAGTGCTATCCCTCTCGGCACTGAAGCTTTCTTT. Its translation is CSAIPLGTEAFF. The chain is built from TRBV20-1 and TRBJ1-1, with D unresolved. Germline V gene data show CDR1 as DFQATT and CDR2 as SNEGSKA (reference sequence). CDR3 length equals 12 residues. The germline V and J ends were trimmed by 4 bases and 4 bases, with 10 bases remaining between them.

Ten or more counts support this clonotype. The J gene is TRBJ2-7, the V gene TRBV5-1, with 7 bases fitting TRBD2. CDR1 and CDR2 from the germline V gene are SGHRS and YFSETQ. The CDR3 runs 14 residues. The J segment lost 2 bases and the V segment lost 4 bases, leaving 6 bases of the junction unmatched. The CDR3 DNA is TGCGCCAGCAGCCCCCAGGCGGGAGCCTACGAGCAGTACTTC. This codes for CASSPQAGAYEQYF.

This clonotype was recorded many times. J is TRBJ2-1 and V is TRBV5-1; no reliable D call. V lost 3 bases and J 0 bases, leaving 10 bases between the germline ends. This CDR3 contains 15 residues. Germline values: CDR1 SGHRS, CDR2 YFSETQ. CDR3 region: CASSSSGPSYNEQFF. CDR3 nucleotide sequence: TGCGCCAGCAGCTCCTCCGGGCCCTCCTACAATGAGCAGTTCTTC.

The DNA for the CDR3 is TGCAGTGCTAGCCGCACGGGGTTTCATGGGTCGGTTGTGCAGTTCTTC. Its translation is CSASRTGFHGSVVQFF. The chain carries TRBV20-1 and TRBJ2-1, with D possibly matching TRBD2 (5 bases). V was pared by 3 bases and J by 12 bases, with 27 bases between. Germline assignment: CDR1 DFQATT and CDR2 SNEGSKA (reference sequence). The CDR3 loop spans 16 amino acids.

This clonotype was counted at least ten times. The V gene is TRBV25-1, the J gene TRBJ2-2; D is possibly TRBD1 (5 bases). Germline CDR1 MGHDK, CDR2 SYGVNS. V was trimmed by 6 bases and J by 7 bases, leaving 18 bases between them. This CDR3 contains 15 residues. DNA for the CDR3: TGTGCCAGCAGACGGACCAAGGGGCAGGACGGGGAGCTGTTTTTT. Its translation: CASRRTKGQDGELFF.

This clonotype has at least ten counts. This rearrangement joins TRBV20-1 to TRBJ1-4; 7 nucleotides align to TRBD1. This CDR3 is 17 amino acids long. Germline trimming cut 3 bases from V and 4 bases from J; bases unmatched to any gene: 14. CDR1 is DFQATT and CDR2 is SNEGSKA in the germline V gene (reference sequence). The CDR3 region has the DNA TGCAGTGCTAGGGACTTCCTCCGGGACAGCCATAATGAAAAACTGTTTTTT. It translates to CSARDFLRDSHNEKLFF.

This clonotype occurred many times. The V and J genes are TRBV29-1 and TRBJ2-1; D perhaps matches TRBD1 (5 bases). Germline V gives CDR1 SQVTM, CDR2 ANQGSEA. The CDR3 runs 11 residues. The CDR3 sequence: CSGAAYNEQFF. The DNA for the CDR3 is TGCAGTGGGGCAGCCTACAATGAGCAGTTCTTC.

This chain uses TRBV7-3 with TRBJ2-3, with D perhaps matching TRBD1 or TRBD2 (5 bases each). The CDR3 loop spans 15 amino acids. The germline gives CDR1 SGHTA, CDR2 FQGTGA. V lost 2 bases to trimming and J lost 6 bases, with 15 bases between them. CDR3 coding DNA: TGTGCCAGCAGCTTACAGGGAACGACTACTGATACGCAGTATTTT. This encodes CASSLQGTTTDTQYF.

This clonotype was picked up one time. The genes are TRBV7-3 and TRBJ1-1, with D uncertain. Germline V gene data show CDR1 as SGHTA and CDR2 as FQGTGA. This CDR3 has 13 residues. Trimming pared 6 bases from V and 3 bases from J, leaving 11 bases between. CDR3 in amino acids: CASRLQRDTEAFF. In DNA form, the CDR3 reads TGTGCCAGCAGGCTTCAGCGGGACACTGAAGCTTTCTTT.

The chain couples TRBV6-2 or TRBV6-3 to TRBJ1-6, with a weak D call TRBD1 (5 bases). Trimming left V 5 bases short and J 9 bases short, with 20 bases between. CDR1 is MNHEY and CDR2 is SVGEGT in the germline V gene. This CDR3 is built from 16 residues. The DNA of the CDR3 is TGTGCCAGCAGTAGGGGTGACCGGGACGGCGGTTCACCCCTCCACTTT. Residues: CASSRGDRDGGSPLHF.

As for this clonotype: One end of the junction does not line up with germline, which may come from a read error. The chain employs TRBV7-7 and TRBJ2-5; D tentatively reads TRBD1 or TRBD2 (5 bases each). This CDR3 is built from 14 residues. Germline values: CDR1 SSHAT, CDR2 FNYEAQ (reference sequence). The CDR3 DNA is TGCGCCAGAAGCTTAGAAAGAGGGACGGAGACCCAGTACTTC. This sequence encodes CARSLERGTETQYF. Full variable domain (missing parts from reference TRBV7-7 and TRBJ2-5): GAGVSQSPRYKVTKRGQDVTLRCDPISSHATLYWYQQALGQGPEFLTYFNYEAQPDKSGLPSDRFSAERPEGSISTLTIQRTEQRDSAMYRCARSLERGTETQYFGPGTRLLVL.

In its sample, this clonotype was seen many times. The CDR3 bases are TGTGCCAGCAGCCCTTACACTAGCGGGGGAACAGATACGCAGTATTTT. Amino acids: CASSPYTSGGTDTQYF. The chain uses TRBV5-6 and TRBJ2-3, with 11 bases identical to TRBD2. The V segment lost 4 bases and the J segment 3 bases; nucleotides outside the gene matches: 7. CDR3 length equals 16 residues. The germline V gene encodes CDR1 SGHDT and CDR2 YYEEEE.